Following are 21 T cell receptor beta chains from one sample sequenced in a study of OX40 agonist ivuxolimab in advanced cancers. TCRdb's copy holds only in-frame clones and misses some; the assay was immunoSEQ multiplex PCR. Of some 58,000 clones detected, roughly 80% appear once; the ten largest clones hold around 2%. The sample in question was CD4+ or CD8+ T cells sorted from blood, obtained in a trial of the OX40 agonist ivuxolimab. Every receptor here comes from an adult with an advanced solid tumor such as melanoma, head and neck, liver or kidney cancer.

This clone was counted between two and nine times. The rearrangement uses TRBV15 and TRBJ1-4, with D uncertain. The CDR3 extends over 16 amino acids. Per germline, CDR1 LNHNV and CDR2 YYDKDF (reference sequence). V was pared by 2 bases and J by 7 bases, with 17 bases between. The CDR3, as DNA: TGTGCCACCAGCAGAAGTGTAAGAGAGTTCGGTGAAAAACTGTTTTTT. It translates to CATSRSVREFGEKLFF.

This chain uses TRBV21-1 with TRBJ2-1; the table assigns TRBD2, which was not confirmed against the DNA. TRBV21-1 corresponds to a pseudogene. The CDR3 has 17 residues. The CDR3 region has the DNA TGTGCCAGCAGCAACAGTATCGGGACTATGTGGGGGAATGAGCAGTTCTTC. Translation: CASSNSIGTMWGNEQFF.

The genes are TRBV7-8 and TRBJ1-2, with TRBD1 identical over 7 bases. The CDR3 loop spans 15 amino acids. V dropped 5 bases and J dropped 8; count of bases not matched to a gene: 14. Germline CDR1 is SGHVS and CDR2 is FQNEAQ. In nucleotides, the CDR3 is TGTGCCAGCAGCCTATTTCGGACAGGCCGGTTGGGCTACACCTTC. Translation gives CASSLFRTGRLGYTF.

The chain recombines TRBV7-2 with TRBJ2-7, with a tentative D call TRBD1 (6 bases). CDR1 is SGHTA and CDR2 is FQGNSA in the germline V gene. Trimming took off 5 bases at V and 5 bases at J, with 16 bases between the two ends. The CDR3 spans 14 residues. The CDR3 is CASSLGARGHEQYF. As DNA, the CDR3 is TGTGCCAGCAGCCTCGGGGCCAGGGGCCACGAGCAGTACTTC.

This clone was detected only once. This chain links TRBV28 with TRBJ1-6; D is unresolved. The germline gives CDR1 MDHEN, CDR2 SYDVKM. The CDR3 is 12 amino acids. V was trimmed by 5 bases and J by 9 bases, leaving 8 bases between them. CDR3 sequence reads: CASSLASSPLHF. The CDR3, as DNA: TGTGCCAGCAGTCTCGCCAGTTCACCCCTCCACTTT.

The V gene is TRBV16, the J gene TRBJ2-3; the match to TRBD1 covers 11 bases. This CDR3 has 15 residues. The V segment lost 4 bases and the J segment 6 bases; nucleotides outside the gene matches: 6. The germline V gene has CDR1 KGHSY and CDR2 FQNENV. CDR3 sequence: CASSLRTGGADTQYF. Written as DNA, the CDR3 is TGTGCCAGCAGCCTCCGGACAGGGGGCGCGGATACGCAGTATTTT.

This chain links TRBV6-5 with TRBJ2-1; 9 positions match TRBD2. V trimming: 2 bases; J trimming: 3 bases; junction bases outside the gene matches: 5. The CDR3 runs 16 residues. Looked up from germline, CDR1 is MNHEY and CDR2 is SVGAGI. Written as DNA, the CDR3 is TGTGCCAGCAGTTACCACCCGACTAGCGGCTACAATGAGCAGTTCTTC. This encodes CASSYHPTSGYNEQFF.

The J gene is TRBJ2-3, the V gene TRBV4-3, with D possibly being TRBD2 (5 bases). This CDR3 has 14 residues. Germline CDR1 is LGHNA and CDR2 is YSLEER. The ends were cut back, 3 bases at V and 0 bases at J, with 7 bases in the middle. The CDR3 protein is CASSHSGSTDTQYF. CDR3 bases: TGCGCCAGCAGCCACTCGGGGAGCACAGATACGCAGTATTTT.

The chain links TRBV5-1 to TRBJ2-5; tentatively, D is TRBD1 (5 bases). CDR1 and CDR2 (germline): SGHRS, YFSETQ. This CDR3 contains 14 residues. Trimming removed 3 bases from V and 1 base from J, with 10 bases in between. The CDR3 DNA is TGCGCCAGCAGCTCAGGACAATCCCAAGAGACCCAGTACTTC. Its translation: CASSSGQSQETQYF.

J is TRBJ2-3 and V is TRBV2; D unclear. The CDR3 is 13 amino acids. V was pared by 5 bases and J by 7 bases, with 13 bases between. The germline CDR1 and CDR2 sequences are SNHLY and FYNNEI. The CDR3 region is CASSPQQVNTQYF. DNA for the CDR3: TGTGCCAGCAGTCCCCAGCAGGTGAATACGCAGTATTTT.

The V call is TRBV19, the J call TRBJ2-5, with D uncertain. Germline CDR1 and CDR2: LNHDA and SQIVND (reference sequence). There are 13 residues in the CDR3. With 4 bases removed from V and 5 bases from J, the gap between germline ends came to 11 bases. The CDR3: CASSTSVTETQYF. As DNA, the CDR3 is TGTGCCAGTAGTACGTCGGTAACGGAGACCCAGTACTTC.

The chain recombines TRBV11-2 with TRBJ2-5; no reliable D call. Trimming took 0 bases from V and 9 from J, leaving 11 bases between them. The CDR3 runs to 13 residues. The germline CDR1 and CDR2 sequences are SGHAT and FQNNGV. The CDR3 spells CASSLDDVRAQYF. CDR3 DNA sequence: TGTGCCAGCAGCTTAGATGACGTCCGAGCCCAGTACTTC.

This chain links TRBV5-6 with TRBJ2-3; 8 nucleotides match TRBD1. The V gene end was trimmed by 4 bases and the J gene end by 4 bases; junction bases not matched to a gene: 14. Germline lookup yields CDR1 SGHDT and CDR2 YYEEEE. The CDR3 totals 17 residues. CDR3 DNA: TGTGCCAGCAGCCGAAGGACAGGGAGTCTGTTCGCAGATACGCAGTATTTT. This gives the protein CASSRRTGSLFADTQYF.

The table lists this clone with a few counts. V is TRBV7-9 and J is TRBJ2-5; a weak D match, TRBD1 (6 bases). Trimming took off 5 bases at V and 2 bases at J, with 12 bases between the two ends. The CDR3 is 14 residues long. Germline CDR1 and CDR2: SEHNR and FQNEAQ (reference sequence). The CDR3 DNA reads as TGTGCCAGCAGCACTCGACAGGCTCAAGAGACCCAGTACTTC. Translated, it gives CASSTRQAQETQYF.

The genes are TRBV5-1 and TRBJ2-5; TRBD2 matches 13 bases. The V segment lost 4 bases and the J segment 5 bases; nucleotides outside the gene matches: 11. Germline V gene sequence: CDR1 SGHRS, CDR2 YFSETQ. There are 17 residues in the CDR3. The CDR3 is CASSQFGLAGASETQYF. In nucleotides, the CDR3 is TGCGCCAGCAGCCAATTCGGACTAGCGGGAGCGAGTGAGACCCAGTACTTC.

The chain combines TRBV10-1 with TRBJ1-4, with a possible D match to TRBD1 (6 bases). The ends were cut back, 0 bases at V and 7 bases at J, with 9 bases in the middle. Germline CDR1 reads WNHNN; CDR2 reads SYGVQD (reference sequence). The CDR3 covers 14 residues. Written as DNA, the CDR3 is TGCGCCAGCAGTGAGTCGTCAGGGGCTGAAAAACTGTTTTTT. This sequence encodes CASSESSGAEKLFF.

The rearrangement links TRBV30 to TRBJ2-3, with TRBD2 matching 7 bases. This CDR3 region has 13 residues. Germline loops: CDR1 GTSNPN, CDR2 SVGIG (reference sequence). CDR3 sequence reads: CAHGLGDRDTQYF. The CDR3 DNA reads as TGTGCTCATGGACTAGGGGACCGGGATACGCAGTATTTT.

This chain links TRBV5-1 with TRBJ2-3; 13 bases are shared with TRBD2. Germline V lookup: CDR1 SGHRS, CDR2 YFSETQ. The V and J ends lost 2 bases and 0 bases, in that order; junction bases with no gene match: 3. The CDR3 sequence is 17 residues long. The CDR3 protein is CASSLWTSGSSTDTQYF. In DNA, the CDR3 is TGCGCCAGCAGCTTATGGACTAGCGGGAGTAGCACAGATACGCAGTATTTT.

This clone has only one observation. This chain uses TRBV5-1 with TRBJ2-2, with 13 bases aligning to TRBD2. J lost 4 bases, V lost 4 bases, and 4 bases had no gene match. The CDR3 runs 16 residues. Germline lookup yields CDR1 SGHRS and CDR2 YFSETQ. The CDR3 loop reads CASSEGLAGSTGELFF. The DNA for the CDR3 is TGCGCCAGCAGCGAGGGACTAGCGGGAAGCACCGGGGAGCTGTTTTTT.

CDR3: CASRKNGDSYNEQFF. The CDR3 DNA sequence: TGTGCCAGCAGAAAAAACGGGGATAGCTACAATGAGCAGTTCTTC. J is TRBJ2-1 and V is TRBV6-5, with D possibly TRBD2 on 5 matching bases. The V gene's germline CDR1 is MNHEY and CDR2 SVGAGI. This CDR3 spans 15 amino acids. Deletions cut 6 bases from V and 3 bases from J, with 15 bases between.

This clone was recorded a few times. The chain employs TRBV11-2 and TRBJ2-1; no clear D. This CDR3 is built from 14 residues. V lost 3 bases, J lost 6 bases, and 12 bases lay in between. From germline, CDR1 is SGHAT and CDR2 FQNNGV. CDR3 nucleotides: TGTGCCAGCAGCTTTAGGACCCCCCTCAATGAGCAGTTCTTC. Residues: CASSFRTPLNEQFF.